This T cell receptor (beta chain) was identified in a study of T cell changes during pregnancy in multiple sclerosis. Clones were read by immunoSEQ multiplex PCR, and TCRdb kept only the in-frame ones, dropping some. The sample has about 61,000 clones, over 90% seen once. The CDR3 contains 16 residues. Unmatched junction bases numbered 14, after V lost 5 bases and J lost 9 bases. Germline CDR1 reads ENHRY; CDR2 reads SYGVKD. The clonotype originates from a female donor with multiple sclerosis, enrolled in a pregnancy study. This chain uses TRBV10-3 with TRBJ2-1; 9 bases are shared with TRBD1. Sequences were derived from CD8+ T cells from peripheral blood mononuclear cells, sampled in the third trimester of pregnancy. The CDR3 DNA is TGTGCCATCAGTAATCCGGGACAGGGAGGAGTTAGTGAGCAGTTCTTC. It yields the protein CAISNPGQGGVSEQFF.